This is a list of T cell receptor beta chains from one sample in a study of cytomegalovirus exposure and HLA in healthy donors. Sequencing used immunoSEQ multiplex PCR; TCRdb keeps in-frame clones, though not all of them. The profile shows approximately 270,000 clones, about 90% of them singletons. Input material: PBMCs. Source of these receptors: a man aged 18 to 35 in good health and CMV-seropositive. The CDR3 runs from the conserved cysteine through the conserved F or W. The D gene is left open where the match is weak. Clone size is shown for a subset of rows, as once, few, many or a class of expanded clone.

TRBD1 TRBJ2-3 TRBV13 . CASSAGQANTDTQYF TGTGCCAGCAGCGCGGGACAGGCGAACACAGATACGCAGTATTTT
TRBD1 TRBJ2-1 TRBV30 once CAWSGDRVNEQFF TGTGCCTGGAGCGGCGACAGGGTCAATGAGCAGTTCTTC
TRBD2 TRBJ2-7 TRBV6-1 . CASSETSEPYEQYF TGTGCCAGCAGTGAGACTAGCGAACCCTACGAGCAGTACTTC
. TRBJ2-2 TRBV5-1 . CASFFIPGVGAGELFF TGCGCCAGCTTCTTCATTCCGGGAGTTGGGGCCGGGGAGCTGTTTTTT
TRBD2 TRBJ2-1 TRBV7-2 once CASSLGPSGSTNEQFF TGTGCCAGCAGCTTAGGTCCTAGCGGGAGTACCAATGAGCAGTTCTTC
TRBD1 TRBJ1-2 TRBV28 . CASSSGTGLYGYTF TGTGCCAGCAGTTCCGGGACAGGGCTCTATGGCTACACCTTC
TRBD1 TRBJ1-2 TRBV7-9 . CASSPTDRGKGYTF TGTGCCAGCAGCCCCACGGACAGGGGGAAAGGCTACACCTTC
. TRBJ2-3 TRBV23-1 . CASSQARRSGTFSTDTQYF TGCGCCAGCAGTCAGGCGCGAAGATCCGGGACTTTTAGCACAGATACGCAGTATTTT
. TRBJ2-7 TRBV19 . CASSIGRAYEQYF TGTGCCAGTAGTATAGGACGGGCCTACGAGCAGTACTTC
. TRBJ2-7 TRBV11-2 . CASSLVKKREQYF TGTGCCAGCAGCTTAGTGAAGAAGCGCGAGCAGTACTTC
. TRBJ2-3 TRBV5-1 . CASSLVRFADTQYF TGCGCCAGCAGCTTGGTTCGATTTGCAGATACGCAGTATTTT
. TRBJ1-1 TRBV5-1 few CASSLTGNTEAFF TGCGCCAGCAGCTTGACAGGGAACACTGAAGCTTTCTTT
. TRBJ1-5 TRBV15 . CATSRDRGGDSNQPQHF TGTGCCACCAGCAGAGACAGGGGAGGAGATAGCAATCAGCCCCAGCATTTT
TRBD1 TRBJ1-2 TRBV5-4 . CASSETGTGDNYGYTF TGTGCCAGCAGCGAGACCGGGACAGGGGATAACTATGGCTACACCTTC
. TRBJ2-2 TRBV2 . CASSEVAATGELFF TGTGCCAGCAGTGAAGTGGCCGCGACCGGGGAGCTGTTTTTT
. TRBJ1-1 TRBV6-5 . CASSYSTQGGQAFF TGTGCCAGCAGTTACTCGACTCAGGGAGGTCAAGCTTTCTTT
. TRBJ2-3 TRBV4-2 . CASSRDGTDTQYF TGTGCCAGCAGCCGGGACGGAACAGATACGCAGTATTTT
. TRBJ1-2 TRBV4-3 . CASSPTWKANYGYTF TGCGCCAGCAGCCCCACCTGGAAAGCGAACTATGGCTACACCTTC
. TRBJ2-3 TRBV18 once CASSPMGQRGTDTQYF TGTGCCAGCTCACCGATGGGACAGCGGGGCACAGATACGCAGTATTTT
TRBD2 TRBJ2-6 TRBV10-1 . CASSLGEAGGFGANVLTF TGCGCCAGCAGCCTAGGTGAGGCGGGAGGCTTCGGGGCCAACGTCCTGACTTTC
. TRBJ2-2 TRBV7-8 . CASSFVSGELFF TGTGCCAGCAGCTTTGTATCCGGGGAGCTGTTTTTT
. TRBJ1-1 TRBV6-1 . CASSAPGVGREGTEAFF TGTGCCAGCAGTGCACCAGGGGTGGGCCGGGAAGGCACTGAAGCTTTCTTT
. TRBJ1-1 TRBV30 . CAWSRFLVNTEAFF TGTGCCTGGAGTCGATTCCTTGTGAACACTGAAGCTTTCTTT
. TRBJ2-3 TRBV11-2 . CASSLEVGTDTQYF TGTGCCAGCAGCTTAGAAGTAGGGACAGATACGCAGTATTTT
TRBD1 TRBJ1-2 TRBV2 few CASSPQGDGYTF TGTGCCAGCAGTCCCCAGGGGGATGGCTACACCTTC